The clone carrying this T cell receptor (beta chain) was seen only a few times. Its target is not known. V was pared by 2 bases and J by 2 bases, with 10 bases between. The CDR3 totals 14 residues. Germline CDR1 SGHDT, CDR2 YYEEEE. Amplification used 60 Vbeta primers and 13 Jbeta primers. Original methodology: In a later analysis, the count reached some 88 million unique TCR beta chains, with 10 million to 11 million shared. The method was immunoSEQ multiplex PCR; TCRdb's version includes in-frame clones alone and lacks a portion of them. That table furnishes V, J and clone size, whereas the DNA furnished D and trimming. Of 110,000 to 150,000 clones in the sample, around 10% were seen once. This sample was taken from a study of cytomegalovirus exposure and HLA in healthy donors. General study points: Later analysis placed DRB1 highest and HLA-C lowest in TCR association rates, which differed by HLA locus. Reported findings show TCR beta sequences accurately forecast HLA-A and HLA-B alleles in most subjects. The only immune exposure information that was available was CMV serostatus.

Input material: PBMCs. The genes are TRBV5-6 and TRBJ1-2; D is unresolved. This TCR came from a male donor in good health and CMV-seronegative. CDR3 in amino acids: CASSFSAPNYGYTF. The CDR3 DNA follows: TGTGCCAGCAGCTTTAGTGCACCGAACTATGGCTACACCTTC.